This TCR beta chain was found in a study of blood T cell repertoires in COVID-19. Across the whole study: The origin of the acute and convalescent COVID-19 samples was the United States, Italy and Spain.

Source study methods: It was from reference gene primer amplification that nucleated cell counts were estimated. Data came from immunoSEQ multiplex PCR; TCRdb stores just in-frame clones and leaves some out. The V and J calls and clone size were taken over from that table, and D and trimming were inferred from the DNA. This sample has around 100,000 clones; about nine tenths occur once, and the top ten carry roughly 5%. The CDR3 length is 10 residues. Germline V gives CDR1 DFQATT, CDR2 SNEGSKA (reference sequence). V lost 6 bases and J lost 9, with 11 bases in between. Sequencing used peripheral blood. The V gene is TRBV20-1, the J gene TRBJ1-1; D is possibly TRBD1 (6 bases). The source of this sequence is a man aged 50-60 years with acute or convalescent COVID-19. DNA for the CDR3: TGCAGTGCCCGACAGGAAAAAGCTTTCTTT. Amino acids: CSARQEKAFF.